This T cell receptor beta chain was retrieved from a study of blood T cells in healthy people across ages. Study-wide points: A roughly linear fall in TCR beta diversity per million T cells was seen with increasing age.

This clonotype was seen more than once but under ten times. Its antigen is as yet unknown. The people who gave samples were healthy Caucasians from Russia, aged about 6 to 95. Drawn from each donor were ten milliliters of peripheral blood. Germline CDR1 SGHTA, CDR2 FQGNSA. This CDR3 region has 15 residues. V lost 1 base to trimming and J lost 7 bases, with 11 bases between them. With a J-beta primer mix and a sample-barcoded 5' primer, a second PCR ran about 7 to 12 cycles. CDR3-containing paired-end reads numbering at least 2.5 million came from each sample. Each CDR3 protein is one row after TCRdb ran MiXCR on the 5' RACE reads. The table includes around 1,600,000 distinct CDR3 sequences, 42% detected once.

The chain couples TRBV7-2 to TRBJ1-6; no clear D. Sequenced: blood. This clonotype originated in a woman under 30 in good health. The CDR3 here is CASSLVGKGNSPLHF. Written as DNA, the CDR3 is TGTGCCAGCAGCTTAGTGGGGAAAGGCAATTCACCCCTCCACTTT.